The rows below give T cell receptor beta chains drawn from one sample of a study of CD8 T cells in ankylosing spondylitis. TCRdb processed the 5' RACE reads anew with MiXCR; each CDR3 protein has one entry. The sample comprises around 540,000 distinct CDR3 sequences, approximately 11% of which are singletons, and approximately 6.3% rests with the top ten. Material: blood, either unsorted or a sorted T cell fraction (not recorded which). These receptors all come from a male donor with ankylosing spondylitis. Each CDR3 is given without its conserved first and last residue. Fields, in order: V gene, CDR3 protein.

TRBV15,ATSRGTSYNEQF
TRBV5-1,ASSPSLSGRTYNEQF
TRBV29-1,SVANGRGDTEAF
TRBV7-9,ASSLQGWDQPQH
TRBV7-9,ASSLQRDEQF
TRBV5-8,ASRHGLAGGYEQF
TRBV7-2,ASSLNTRIPRETQY
TRBV12-3/TRBV12-4,ASTGRDQPQH
TRBV15,ATSRVAGATGELF
TRBV11-3,ASSSGGDTQETQY
TRBV20-1,SARSRQGYTEAF
TRBV21-1,ASSISTTGNPDTQY
TRBV2,ASSAPGGAANTDTQY
TRBV6-1,AIRSGTGYDNEQF
TRBV2,ASKGAGANVLT
TRBV9,ASSVEAGLYNEQF
TRBV12-3/TRBV12-4,ASSPTGGDQPQH
TRBV11-1,ASSLRTSGVGEQY